Listed here are 21 T cell receptor beta chains from one sample, sequenced in a study of Ad26.COV2.S vaccination and SARS-CoV-2 variants. Using immunoSEQ multiplex PCR, the repertoire was profiled, and TCRdb retains in-frame clones only, with some absent. Of just over 350,000 clones in the sample, around 90% were seen once. Here the sequenced sample was peripheral blood, taken after recovery from COVID-19. The receptor set was obtained from a human donor who had recovered from COVID-19.

The chain is built from TRBV27 and TRBJ1-4; 7 bases match TRBD1. The CDR3 runs to 15 residues. Germline loops: CDR1 MNHEY, CDR2 SMNVEV (reference sequence). Trimming took 5 bases from V and 5 from J; bases not matched to a gene: 8. CDR3: CASSSWDSLNEKLFF. Here the CDR3 DNA reads TGTGCCAGCAGTAGTTGGGACAGCTTGAATGAAAAACTGTTTTTT.

The chain has TRBV13 and TRBJ2-5; D remains ambiguous. Per germline, CDR1 PRHDT and CDR2 FYEKMQ (reference sequence). The CDR3 has 13 amino acids. The germline V and J ends were trimmed by 3 bases and 5 bases, with 10 bases remaining between them. The CDR3 loop reads CASSLGKAETQYF. DNA for the CDR3: TGTGCCAGCAGCTTGGGCAAAGCCGAGACCCAGTACTTC. Full variable domain (outside the CDR3, taken from reference TRBV13 and TRBJ2-5): AAGVIQSPRHLIKEKRETATLKCYPIPRHDTVYWYQQGPGQDPQFLISFYEKMQSDKGSIPDRFSAQQFSDYHSELNMSSLELGDSALYFCASSLGKAETQYFGPGTRLLVL.

The rearrangement joins TRBV7-8 to TRBJ2-3; 11 bases map to TRBD2. Germline assignment: CDR1 SGHVS and CDR2 FQNEAQ. V was pared by 3 bases and J by 6 bases, with 5 bases of the junction left unmatched. The CDR3 covers 15 residues. In nucleotides, the CDR3 is TGTGCCAGCAGCTTTAGCGGGGGGGCCGGGGATACGCAGTATTTT. This translates into CASSFSGGAGDTQYF.

The chain couples TRBV5-1 to TRBJ2-7, with D unclear. The CDR3 is 13 residues long. Trimming pared 1 base from V and 7 bases from J, leaving 12 bases between. Germline CDR1 reads SGHRS; CDR2 reads YFSETQ. The CDR3 bases are TGCGCCAGCAGCTTGTATGATAGTCGGGAGCAGTACTTC. Encoded protein: CASSLYDSREQYF.

This chain links TRBV4-1 with TRBJ1-2; D possibly corresponds to TRBD1 (5 bases). CDR1 is MGHRA, CDR2 YSYEKL, per germline. V lost 3 bases and J lost 2, with 13 bases in between. The CDR3 length is 15 residues. DNA for the CDR3: TGCGCCAGCAGCCATCCTAGGGGCACCAACTATGGCTACACCTTC. This encodes CASSHPRGTNYGYTF.

The CDR3 region is CASSPNRESIHEQFF. In DNA form, the CDR3 reads TGTGCCAGCTCACCGAACCGGGAGTCCATCCATGAGCAGTTCTTC. The rearrangement joins TRBV18 to TRBJ2-1; D perhaps matches TRBD2 (6 bases). V was cut by 3 bases and J by 8 bases, with 17 bases left in between. CDR1 KGHSH and CDR2 LQKENI come from the germline V gene. This CDR3 region has 15 residues.

This chain links TRBV7-9 with TRBJ1-4, with 10 nucleotides matching TRBD1. The CDR3 is 14 amino acids. The germline gives CDR1 SEHNR, CDR2 FQNEAQ (reference sequence). Unmatched junction bases numbered 5, after V lost 7 bases and J lost 6 bases. CDR3 sequence: CASIAGTGDEKLFF. CDR3 nucleotides: TGTGCCAGCATCGCCGGGACAGGGGATGAAAAACTGTTTTTT.

The rearrangement uses TRBV7-2 and TRBJ2-7; 8 bases fit TRBD2. In germline, CDR1 is SGHTA, CDR2 FQGNSA. The CDR3 totals 14 residues. The V segment lost 7 bases and the J segment 2 bases; nucleotides outside the gene matches: 7. The CDR3: CASTLRRGAYEQYF. In nucleotides, the CDR3 is TGTGCCAGCACCCTTCGGCGGGGGGCCTACGAGCAGTACTTC.

The gene calls are TRBV5-6 and TRBJ1-6; D gene uncertain. V was trimmed by 5 bases and J by 6 bases, leaving 12 bases between them. The germline CDR1 and CDR2 sequences are SGHDT and YYEEEE. The CDR3 length is 14 residues. CDR3 DNA: TGTGCCAGCAGTATGGGTCCCCCTAATTCACCCCTCCACTTT. It codes for CASSMGPPNSPLHF.

The J gene is TRBJ2-7, the V gene TRBV18; no clear D gene. CDR3 length: 14 amino acids. Trimming took off 2 bases at V and 0 bases at J, with 8 bases between the two ends. Germline CDR1 and CDR2: KGHSH and LQKENI. In nucleotides, the CDR3 is TGTGCCAGCTCACCAGCGGACGGCTCCTACGAGCAGTACTTC. Translated, it gives CASSPADGSYEQYF.

The genes are TRBV3-1 (or the pseudogene TRBV3-2) and TRBJ1-5; 7 nucleotides match TRBD1. Germline V gene data show CDR1 as LGHDT and CDR2 as YNNKEL (reference sequence). The CDR3 runs 14 residues. J was trimmed by 6 bases and V by 5 bases; bases with no gene match: 7. The DNA for the CDR3 is TGTGCCAGCAGCACCGGAGACAGGGCTCAGCCCCAGCATTTT. The encoded protein is CASSTGDRAQPQHF.

The chain couples TRBV28 to TRBJ2-5, with 9 nucleotides matching TRBD1. Germline CDR1 reads MDHEN; CDR2 reads SYDVKM. V was pared by 6 bases and J by 2 bases, with 4 bases of the junction left unmatched. CDR3 length: 14 amino acids. The CDR3 reads CASSPQGAQETQYF. The CDR3 DNA reads as TGTGCCAGCAGCCCACAGGGGGCTCAAGAGACCCAGTACTTC.

J is TRBJ1-6 and V is TRBV3-1 (or the pseudogene TRBV3-2), with no clear D. CDR1 and CDR2 (germline): LGHDT, YNNKEL (reference sequence). This CDR3 has 14 residues. Trimming pared 1 base from V and 10 bases from J, leaving 11 bases between. The CDR3, as DNA: TGTGCCAGCAGCCAAGGCGTGGGAGGGTCACCCCTCCACTTT. This translates into CASSQGVGGSPLHF.

The chain uses TRBV7-2 and TRBJ2-7, with TRBD2 matching over 8 bases. The V gene's germline CDR1 is SGHTA and CDR2 FQGNSA. V lost 1 base to trimming and J lost 2 bases; unmatched junction nucleotides: 1. The CDR3 sequence is 14 residues long. This CDR3 is CASSLGGGTYEQYF. The CDR3 nucleotides are TGTGCCAGCAGCTTAGGCGGGGGGACCTACGAGCAGTACTTC.

V and J are TRBV6-5 and TRBJ2-5; no firm D call. In germline, CDR1 is MNHEY, CDR2 SVGAGI. The CDR3 is 14 residues long. V lost 6 bases and J lost 7, with 18 bases in between. CDR3: CASSPPGTHGTQYF. The CDR3 region has the DNA TGTGCCAGCAGCCCCCCGGGCACACATGGGACCCAGTACTTC.

This chain joins TRBV6-2 or TRBV6-3 and TRBJ2-7, with D uncertain. The CDR3 sequence is 12 residues long. Per the germline V gene, CDR1 is MNHEY and CDR2 is SVGEGT. Trimming cost V 3 bases and J 4 bases, with 7 bases left between them. The CDR3 spells CASSYTRYEQYF. The CDR3 nucleotides read TGTGCCAGCAGTTATACGAGATACGAGCAGTACTTC.

The chain joins TRBV19 to TRBJ2-7; D unclear. There are 15 residues in the CDR3. V shed 3 bases and J shed 5 bases, with 17 bases lying between them. Germline V gene sequence: CDR1 LNHDA, CDR2 SQIVND (reference sequence). The CDR3 reads CASSMPGPSGHEQYF. CDR3 in DNA: TGTGCCAGTAGTATGCCCGGGCCCTCGGGCCACGAGCAGTACTTC.

Only one count was recorded for this clone. The V gene is TRBV25-1, the J gene TRBJ1-1; D remains unclear. CDR3 size: 14 residues. Trimming took off 1 base at V and 2 bases at J, with 8 bases between the two ends. The germline V gene encodes CDR1 MGHDK and CDR2 SYGVNS. As DNA, the CDR3 is TGTGCCAGCAGTGAATTTCTGGAAAACACTGAAGCTTTCTTT. It translates to CASSEFLENTEAFF.

This clone was seen only once. This rearrangement joins TRBV11-2 to TRBJ2-1; 8 nucleotides match TRBD2. CDR3 length: 17 residues. V lost 3 bases and J lost 0; bases outside the gene matches: 7. CDR1 is SGHAT and CDR2 is FQNNGV in the germline V gene. CDR3 bases: TGTGCCAGCAGCTTTAGCAAAACTAGCGGCTCCTACAATGAGCAGTTCTTC. As protein: CASSFSKTSGSYNEQFF.

The rearrangement uses TRBV5-4 and TRBJ1-1, with D uncertain. In germline, CDR1 is SGHNT, CDR2 YYREEE (reference sequence). The CDR3 runs 15 residues. V was trimmed by 4 bases and J by 1 base, leaving 14 bases between them. CDR3 in amino acids: CASSAPMAGNTEAFF. The CDR3, as DNA: TGTGCCAGCAGCGCCCCCATGGCAGGGAACACTGAAGCTTTCTTT.

The rearrangement uses TRBV28 and TRBJ2-1; D is uncertain. CDR3 length: 15 residues. Trimming stripped 5 bases from V and 4 bases from J, with 15 bases between. Per the germline V gene, CDR1 is MDHEN and CDR2 is SYDVKM. Here the CDR3 reads CASSAPVGPYNEQFF. Here the CDR3 DNA reads TGTGCCAGCAGTGCCCCGGTTGGCCCTTACAATGAGCAGTTCTTC.